This T cell receptor beta chain was obtained from a study of glioma-infiltrating T cells after dendritic cell vaccination. Profiling relied on immunoSEQ multiplex PCR, and the TCRdb table lists in-frame clones only, not all of them. The sample contains 93,000 or so clones, roughly three quarters of which appear only once. Study-wide results and limits: Few patients contributed both blood and tumor specimens.

This clone was recorded only once. What it recognizes is unknown. This CDR3 has 15 amino acids. The germline gives CDR1 MDHEN, CDR2 SYDVKM. Unmatched junction bases numbered 7, after V lost 5 bases and J lost 4 bases. The sequence derives from a human donor with glioblastoma. This specimen consisted of blood, obtained before dendritic cell vaccination. The chain combines TRBV28 with TRBJ2-1; 8 nucleotides agree with TRBD1. CDR3 sequence reads: CASSARTGFYNEQFF. The DNA of the CDR3 is TGTGCCAGCAGTGCCAGGACAGGGTTTTACAATGAGCAGTTCTTC.